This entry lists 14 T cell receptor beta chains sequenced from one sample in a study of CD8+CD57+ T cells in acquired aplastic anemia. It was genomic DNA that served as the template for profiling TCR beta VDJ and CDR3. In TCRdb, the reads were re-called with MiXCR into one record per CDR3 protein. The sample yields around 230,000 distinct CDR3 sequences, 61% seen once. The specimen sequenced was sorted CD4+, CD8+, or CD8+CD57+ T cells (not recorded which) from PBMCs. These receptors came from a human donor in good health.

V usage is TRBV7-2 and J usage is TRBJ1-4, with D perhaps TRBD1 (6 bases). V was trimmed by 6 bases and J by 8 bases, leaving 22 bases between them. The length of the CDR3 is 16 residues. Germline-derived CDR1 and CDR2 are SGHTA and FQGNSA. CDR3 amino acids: CASRAITGSRDEKLFF. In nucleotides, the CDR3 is TGTGCCAGCAGGGCGATCACAGGGAGTAGGGACGAAAAACTGTTTTTT.

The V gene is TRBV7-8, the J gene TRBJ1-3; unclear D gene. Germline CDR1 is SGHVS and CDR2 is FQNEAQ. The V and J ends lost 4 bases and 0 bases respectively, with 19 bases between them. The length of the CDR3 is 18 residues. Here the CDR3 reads CASSSFAGRVSSGNTIYF. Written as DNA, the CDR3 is TGTGCCAGCAGCTCCTTCGCGGGTAGGGTTAGCTCTGGAAACACCATATATTTT.

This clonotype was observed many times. CDR3 region: CASTSSLNTEAFF. The CDR3, as DNA: TGTGCCAGCACCTCTTCCTTGAACACTGAAGCTTTCTTT. The rearrangement uses TRBV6-6 and TRBJ1-1; D is ambiguous. Germline V lookup: CDR1 MNHNY, CDR2 SVGAGI (reference sequence). CDR3 length: 13 amino acids. V shed 7 bases and J shed 0 bases, with 9 bases lying between them.

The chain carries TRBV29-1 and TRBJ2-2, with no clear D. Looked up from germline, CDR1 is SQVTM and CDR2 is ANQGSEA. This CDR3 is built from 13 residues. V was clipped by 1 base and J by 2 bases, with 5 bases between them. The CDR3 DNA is TGCAGCGTTGAAGGACGTAACACCGGGGAGCTGTTTTTT. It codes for CSVEGRNTGELFF.

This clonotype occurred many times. This CDR3 reads CASSPIAGGPVYEQYF. Written as DNA, the CDR3 is TGTGCCAGCAGCCCAATAGCGGGAGGGCCAGTCTACGAGCAGTACTTC. The chain employs TRBV9 and TRBJ2-7, with 11 bases that match TRBD2. The V segment lost 4 bases and the J segment 3 bases; nucleotides outside the gene matches: 9. The CDR3 covers 16 residues. Per germline, CDR1 SGDLS and CDR2 YYNGEE.

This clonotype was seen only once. The CDR3 DNA sequence: TGTGCCAGCAGCTTCGAATGGAACACTGAAGCTTTCTTT. It yields the protein CASSFEWNTEAFF. V and J are TRBV7-2 and TRBJ1-1; D is ambiguous. Trimming left V 3 bases short and J 1 base short, with 6 bases between. The CDR3 is 13 amino acids. Germline lookup yields CDR1 SGHTA and CDR2 FQGNSA.

The CDR3: CASSRGRGARNEKLFF. CDR3 DNA sequence: TGTGCCAGCAGCCGAGGACGGGGCGCCCGTAATGAAAAACTGTTTTTT. This chain links TRBV11-2 with TRBJ1-4, with D perhaps matching TRBD1 (5 bases). The CDR3 is 16 residues long. CDR1 is SGHAT and CDR2 is FQNNGV in the germline V gene. V shed 5 bases and J shed 4 bases, with 17 bases lying between them.

The CDR3 loop reads CASSSDLATEAFF. CDR3 bases: TGTGCCAGCAGCTCTGACTTAGCAACTGAAGCTTTCTTT. This rearrangement joins TRBV7-2 to TRBJ1-1; D gene unclear. The CDR3 consists of 13 residues. Trimming took off 4 bases at V and 5 bases at J, with 11 bases between the two ends. Germline assignment: CDR1 SGHTA and CDR2 FQGNSA.

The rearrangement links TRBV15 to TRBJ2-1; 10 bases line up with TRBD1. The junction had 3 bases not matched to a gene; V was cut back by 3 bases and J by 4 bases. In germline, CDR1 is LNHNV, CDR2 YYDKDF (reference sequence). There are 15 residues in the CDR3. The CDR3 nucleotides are TGTGCCACCAGCAGTTCGGACAGGGGGTACAATGAGCAGTTCTTC. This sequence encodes CATSSSDRGYNEQFF.

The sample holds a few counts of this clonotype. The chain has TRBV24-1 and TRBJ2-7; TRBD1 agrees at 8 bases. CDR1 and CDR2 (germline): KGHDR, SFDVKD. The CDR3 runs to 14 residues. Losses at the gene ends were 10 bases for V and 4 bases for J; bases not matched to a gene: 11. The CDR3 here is CATARGRGLYEQYF. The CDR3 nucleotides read TGTGCCACTGCTCGGGGCAGGGGGCTATACGAGCAGTACTTC.

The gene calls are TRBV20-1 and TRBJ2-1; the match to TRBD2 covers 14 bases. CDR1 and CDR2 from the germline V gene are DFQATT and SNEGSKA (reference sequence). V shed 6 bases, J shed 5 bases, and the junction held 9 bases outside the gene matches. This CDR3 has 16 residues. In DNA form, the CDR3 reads TGCAGTGCCAACGGACTAGCGGGAGGCCGGAACAATGAGCAGTTCTTC. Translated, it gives CSANGLAGGRNNEQFF.

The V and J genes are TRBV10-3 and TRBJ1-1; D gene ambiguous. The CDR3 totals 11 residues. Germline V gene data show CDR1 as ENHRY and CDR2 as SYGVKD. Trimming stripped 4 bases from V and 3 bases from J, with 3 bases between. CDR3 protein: CAISVDTEAFF. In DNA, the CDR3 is TGTGCCATCAGTGTGGACACTGAAGCTTTCTTT.

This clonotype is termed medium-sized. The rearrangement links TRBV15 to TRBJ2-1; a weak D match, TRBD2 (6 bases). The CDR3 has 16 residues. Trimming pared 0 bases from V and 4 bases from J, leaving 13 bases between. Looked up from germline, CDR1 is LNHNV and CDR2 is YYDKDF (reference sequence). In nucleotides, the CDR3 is TGTGCCACCAGCAGAGATGGGGACTTGGGTTACAATGAGCAGTTCTTC. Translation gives CATSRDGDLGYNEQFF.

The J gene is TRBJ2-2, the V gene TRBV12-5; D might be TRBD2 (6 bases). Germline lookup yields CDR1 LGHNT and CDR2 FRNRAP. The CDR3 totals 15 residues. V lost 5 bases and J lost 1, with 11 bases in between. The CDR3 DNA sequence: TGTGCTAGTGGTCCAACGCGGGAGAACACCGGGGAGCTGTTTTTT. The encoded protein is CASGPTRENTGELFF.